Listed below are T cell receptor beta chains from one sample, sequenced in a study of shared clonotypes between healthy human individuals. Sequencing used immunoSEQ multiplex PCR; TCRdb keeps in-frame clones, though not all of them. The table shows roughly 2,000,000 clones, with 90% to 95% occurring only once. Sequencing was performed on naive CD8+ T cells from PBMCs. Source of these receptors: a man aged 18 to 35 in good health. Some clones in this sample may be carry-over from other donors' samples. CDR3s include the opening cysteine and the closing phenylalanine or tryptophan. D genes are given only for firm matches. Where a row states a size, it is once, few, many or the class of an expanded clone; other rows omit it.

clone_size: few
j_call: TRBJ2-2
d_call: -
v_call: TRBV11-2
cdr3_nt: TGTGCCAGCAAATCCGGCGGGGAGCTGTTTTTT
cdr3_aa: CASKSGGELFF

clone_size: -
j_call: TRBJ2-7
d_call: TRBD1
v_call: TRBV11-2
cdr3_nt: TGTGCCAGCATCGGAATGGGCCGGGACAGGGTCTCCTACGAGCAGTACTTC
cdr3_aa: CASIGMGRDRVSYEQYF

clone_size: -
j_call: TRBJ2-7
d_call: -
v_call: TRBV29-1
cdr3_nt: TGCAGCGCTCTCGGGACGACCATTAAAGGCGAGCAGTACTTC
cdr3_aa: CSALGTTIKGEQYF

clone_size: -
j_call: TRBJ1-1
d_call: -
v_call: TRBV25-1
cdr3_nt: TGTGCCAGCGGCCCGGGGAGAAAGAACACTGAAGCTTTCTTT
cdr3_aa: CASGPGRKNTEAFF

clone_size: once
j_call: TRBJ2-1
d_call: -
v_call: TRBV4-2
cdr3_nt: TGTGCCAGCAGCCAAGAGCTAGGAGCGTCGGGGGAATCCTACAATGAGCAGTTCTTC
cdr3_aa: CASSQELGASGESYNEQFF

clone_size: -
j_call: TRBJ2-3
d_call: -
v_call: TRBV27
cdr3_nt: TGTGCCAGCAGAGTCTCGGGGGAGGGCACAGATACGCAGTATTTT
cdr3_aa: CASRVSGEGTDTQYF

clone_size: -
j_call: TRBJ1-2
d_call: -
v_call: TRBV29-1
cdr3_nt: TGCAGCGTTGTGGTGGGTACCGGCTACACCTTC
cdr3_aa: CSVVVGTGYTF

clone_size: -
j_call: TRBJ2-2
d_call: TRBD2
v_call: TRBV4-3
cdr3_nt: TGCGCCAGCAGCCAAGGTGTTTCAGGGACTAGAAGCTCCGGGGAGCTGTTTTTT
cdr3_aa: CASSQGVSGTRSSGELFF

clone_size: -
j_call: TRBJ2-2
d_call: -
v_call: TRBV28
cdr3_nt: TGTGCCAGCAGTTTCCGGGACTTCCAAGAGGACACCGGGGAGCTGTTTTTT
cdr3_aa: CASSFRDFQEDTGELFF

clone_size: -
j_call: TRBJ2-1
d_call: -
v_call: TRBV19
cdr3_nt: TGTGCCAGTAGTATGCCTCGTCTTAATCCCGCAGCGGTGAATGAGCAGTTCTTC
cdr3_aa: CASSMPRLNPAAVNEQFF

clone_size: -
j_call: TRBJ2-7
d_call: TRBD1
v_call: TRBV7-9
cdr3_nt: TGTGCCAGCAGCTCCCGGGACAGGGGTTACGAGCAGTACTTC
cdr3_aa: CASSSRDRGYEQYF

clone_size: -
j_call: TRBJ2-6
d_call: -
v_call: TRBV19
cdr3_nt: TGTGCCAGTAGTGTCTGGGGATCTGGGGCCAACGTCCTGACTTTC
cdr3_aa: CASSVWGSGANVLTF

clone_size: -
j_call: TRBJ2-1
d_call: -
v_call: TRBV16
cdr3_nt: TGTGCCAGCAGCCGCGCCTCCTACAATGAGCAGTTCTTC
cdr3_aa: CASSRASYNEQFF

clone_size: -
j_call: TRBJ2-7
d_call: -
v_call: TRBV5-1
cdr3_nt: TGCGCCAGCAGCCCCGACCCTTTCCCCAGCATCAACGAGCAGTACTTC
cdr3_aa: CASSPDPFPSINEQYF

clone_size: -
j_call: TRBJ2-3
d_call: TRBD1
v_call: TRBV28
cdr3_nt: TGTGCCAGCAGTTCCGGGACAGGGACCGATACGCAGTATTTT
cdr3_aa: CASSSGTGTDTQYF

clone_size: -
j_call: TRBJ2-1
d_call: TRBD1
v_call: TRBV18
cdr3_nt: TGTGCCAGCTCACCCGAGGACAGGGCATCCTACAATGAGCAGTTCTTC
cdr3_aa: CASSPEDRASYNEQFF

clone_size: -
j_call: TRBJ1-3
d_call: -
v_call: TRBV5-6
cdr3_nt: TGTGCCAGCAGCTTAAACCTTGGAAACACCATATATTTT
cdr3_aa: CASSLNLGNTIYF

clone_size: -
j_call: TRBJ2-1
d_call: -
v_call: TRBV19
cdr3_nt: TGTGCCAGTAGTATCGGGCCGAGCTCCTACAATGAGCAGTTCTTC
cdr3_aa: CASSIGPSSYNEQFF

clone_size: -
j_call: TRBJ2-5
d_call: TRBD1
v_call: TRBV11-2
cdr3_nt: TGTGCCAGCAGCCAGGGGGCGGTTCTCCAAGAGACCCAGTACTTC
cdr3_aa: CASSQGAVLQETQYF

clone_size: -
j_call: TRBJ1-2
d_call: TRBD1
v_call: TRBV4-1
cdr3_nt: TGCGCCAGCAGCCAAGTGTCGACAGGGGGCGATGGCTACACCTTC
cdr3_aa: CASSQVSTGGDGYTF

clone_size: -
j_call: TRBJ1-3
d_call: TRBD1
v_call: TRBV7-9
cdr3_nt: TGTGCCAGCAGCTCAGAAGGGGGCAGCTCTGGAAACACCATATATTTT
cdr3_aa: CASSSEGGSSGNTIYF

clone_size: -
j_call: TRBJ2-2
d_call: TRBD1
v_call: TRBV5-1
cdr3_nt: TGCGCCAGCAGCTCTGTCGAGGGGGCAGGAACCGGGGAGCTGTTTTTT
cdr3_aa: CASSSVEGAGTGELFF

clone_size: -
j_call: TRBJ1-1
d_call: -
v_call: TRBV13
cdr3_nt: TGTGCCAGCAGCTTAGGGCAGGGGTGGGGGAACACTGAAGCTTTCTTT
cdr3_aa: CASSLGQGWGNTEAFF

clone_size: -
j_call: TRBJ2-7
d_call: TRBD1
v_call: TRBV7-2
cdr3_nt: TGTGCCAGCAGCTTAGGGACAGGGACGGAGCTCTACGAGCAGTACTTC
cdr3_aa: CASSLGTGTELYEQYF

clone_size: -
j_call: TRBJ2-7
d_call: -
v_call: TRBV19
cdr3_nt: TGTGCCAGTAGTTTACAGGGAATTGGCGAGCAGTACTTC
cdr3_aa: CASSLQGIGEQYF

clone_size: -
j_call: TRBJ2-5
d_call: TRBD1
v_call: TRBV9
cdr3_nt: TGTGCCAGCAGCGTTGCCGGGACAGGGAGGGAGACCCAGTACTTC
cdr3_aa: CASSVAGTGRETQYF

clone_size: -
j_call: TRBJ1-4
d_call: -
v_call: TRBV5-1
cdr3_nt: TGCGCCAGCAGCTGGGGGATGACAGGATTTAATGAAAAACTGTTTTTT
cdr3_aa: CASSWGMTGFNEKLFF

clone_size: -
j_call: TRBJ2-2
d_call: TRBD2
v_call: TRBV4-1
cdr3_nt: TGCGCCAGCAGCCAAGTGGTAGCGGGAACCGGGGAGCTGTTTTTT
cdr3_aa: CASSQVVAGTGELFF

clone_size: -
j_call: TRBJ1-1
d_call: -
v_call: TRBV27
cdr3_nt: TGTGCCAGCAGTCCACAGGGATGGAGCACTGAAGCTTTCTTT
cdr3_aa: CASSPQGWSTEAFF

clone_size: -
j_call: TRBJ2-5
d_call: -
v_call: TRBV15
cdr3_nt: TGTGCCACCAGCAGAGTCTGGTCACCCGGGCCGAAAGAGACCCAGTACTTC
cdr3_aa: CATSRVWSPGPKETQYF

clone_size: -
j_call: TRBJ2-4
d_call: -
v_call: TRBV15
cdr3_nt: TGTGCCACCAGCAGAGATCAGGACAGCAAAAACATTCAGTACTTC
cdr3_aa: CATSRDQDSKNIQYF

clone_size: -
j_call: TRBJ1-1
d_call: -
v_call: TRBV27
cdr3_nt: TGTGCCAGCAGTTTACGCGGGGGTGCGAACACTGAAGCTTTCTTT
cdr3_aa: CASSLRGGANTEAFF

clone_size: once
j_call: TRBJ2-1
d_call: TRBD2
v_call: TRBV27
cdr3_nt: TGTGCCAGCAGTTCTCGGGGGGGACCCAATGAGCAGTTCTTC
cdr3_aa: CASSSRGGPNEQFF

clone_size: -
j_call: TRBJ2-2
d_call: TRBD2
v_call: TRBV2
cdr3_nt: TGTGCCAGCAGTGTGTTTAGCGGGAGAGGGGGCACCGGGGAGCTGTTTTTT
cdr3_aa: CASSVFSGRGGTGELFF

clone_size: once
j_call: TRBJ2-7
d_call: TRBD2
v_call: TRBV5-5
cdr3_nt: TGTGCCAGCAGCGGGAGGGGTCCTACCTACGAGCAGTACTTC
cdr3_aa: CASSGRGPTYEQYF

clone_size: once
j_call: TRBJ2-6
d_call: TRBD1
v_call: TRBV25-1
cdr3_nt: TGTGCCAGCAGTGATCACAGGGGGCCCAGCTCTGGGGCCAACGTCCTGACTTTC
cdr3_aa: CASSDHRGPSSGANVLTF

clone_size: once
j_call: TRBJ2-1
d_call: TRBD2
v_call: TRBV19
cdr3_nt: TGTGCCAGTAGAGCGGGACCAAGCTCCTACAATGAGCAGTTCTTC
cdr3_aa: CASRAGPSSYNEQFF

clone_size: -
j_call: TRBJ1-4
d_call: TRBD1
v_call: TRBV5-5
cdr3_nt: TGTGCCAGCAGCGCCTCATACAGGGGTGGTGGTGAAAAACTGTTTTTT
cdr3_aa: CASSASYRGGGEKLFF

clone_size: -
j_call: TRBJ2-1
d_call: -
v_call: TRBV11-2
cdr3_nt: TGTGCCAGCAGCTTTAACCCAGGCTCCTACAATGAGCAGTTCTTC
cdr3_aa: CASSFNPGSYNEQFF

clone_size: -
j_call: TRBJ2-7
d_call: -
v_call: TRBV28
cdr3_nt: TGTGCCAGCAGCCCTGAGGGGTTTCTCTCCTACGAGCAGTACTTC
cdr3_aa: CASSPEGFLSYEQYF

clone_size: -
j_call: TRBJ1-3
d_call: -
v_call: TRBV9
cdr3_nt: TGTGCCAGCAGCGCCGGTCGTGGGGGTGGATCTGGAAACACCATATATTTT
cdr3_aa: CASSAGRGGGSGNTIYF

clone_size: -
j_call: TRBJ1-1
d_call: -
v_call: TRBV10-3
cdr3_nt: TGTGCCATCAGTGAGCCCTCAGGCTGGGCCACTGAAGCTTTCTTT
cdr3_aa: CAISEPSGWATEAFF